The rows below give T cell receptor beta chains drawn from one sample of a study of shared clonotypes between healthy human individuals. Measured with immunoSEQ multiplex PCR; TCRdb has only the in-frame clones, and not every one. The sample holds over a million clones, 70% to 80% seen once. Sequencing was carried out using memory CD4+ T cells from PBMCs. All receptors come from a man aged 18 to 35 in good health. Some clones in this sample may be carry-over from other donors' samples. Both conserved end residues are part of each CDR3. The D gene is left open where the match is weak. The size of a clone is reported for some rows only, either as once, few or many, or as a class for expanded clones.

TRBV5-4	TRBD2	TRBJ2-2	-	CASSPGLAGAGELFF	TGTGCCAGCAGCCCTGGACTAGCGGGAGCCGGGGAGCTGTTTTTT
TRBV5-6	-	TRBJ2-3	few	CASSLVVSSGGTQYF	TGTGCCAGCAGCTTGGTGGTTTCGTCCGGAGGTACGCAGTATTTT
TRBV4-2	TRBD2	TRBJ2-1	-	CASSQDRSSGRTGEQFF	TGTGCCAGCAGCCAAGATCGCTCTAGCGGTAGAACAGGTGAGCAGTTCTTC
TRBV27	TRBD2	TRBJ2-7	-	CASSLTSGRWYEQYF	TGTGCCAGCAGTTTGACTAGCGGGAGATGGTACGAGCAGTACTTC
TRBV6-1	TRBD1	TRBJ1-5	many	CASRQPRGGNQPQHF	TGTGCCAGCAGACAACCCAGGGGGGGCAATCAGCCCCAGCATTTT
TRBV6-1	TRBD1	TRBJ2-2	-	CASTGTGGRTGELFF	TGTGCCAGCACAGGGACAGGGGGCCGTACCGGGGAGCTGTTTTTT
TRBV5-6	TRBD1	TRBJ1-1	-	CASSHRDRVPEAFF	TGTGCCAGCAGCCACCGGGACAGGGTCCCTGAAGCTTTCTTT
TRBV5-6	-	TRBJ2-7	once	CASSLFPTGGRVKNEQYF	TGTGCCAGCAGCTTGTTTCCAACCGGGGGGCGCGTCAAGAACGAGCAGTACTTC
TRBV27	TRBD2	TRBJ2-7	-	CASSYIAGGAYEQYF	TGTGCCAGCAGCTATATAGCGGGAGGTGCTTACGAGCAGTACTTC
TRBV27	TRBD1	TRBJ2-7	-	CASSYRGRPYEQYF	TGTGCCAGCTCTTACAGGGGCCGCCCCTACGAGCAGTACTTC
TRBV7-8	TRBD2	TRBJ2-1	many	CASNRASGGSGALSSYNEQFF	TGTGCCAGCAACCGGGCTTCGGGCGGGAGTGGGGCGCTTAGCTCCTACAATGAGCAGTTCTTC
TRBV6-5	TRBD1	TRBJ2-1	once	CASSLQGGTYNEQFF	TGTGCCAGCAGTCTACAGGGGGGCACCTACAATGAGCAGTTCTTC
TRBV5-1	-	TRBJ2-7	once	CASSFDRSSYEQYF	TGCGCCAGCAGCTTCGACAGGTCCTCCTACGAGCAGTACTTC
TRBV5-4	TRBD1	TRBJ1-2	-	CASSSTGQGASGYTF	TGTGCCAGCAGCTCGACGGGACAGGGGGCGAGTGGCTACACCTTC
TRBV5-4	-	TRBJ2-5	-	CASSLDPGGKTQYF	TGTGCCAGCAGCTTGGATCCTGGCGGAAAGACCCAGTACTTC
TRBV30	TRBD2	TRBJ2-3	once	CAWSVRGGSDTQYF	TGTGCCTGGAGTGTACGGGGGGGATCAGATACGCAGTATTTT
TRBV11-2	TRBD1	TRBJ2-3	once	CASSPVPGQVDTQYF	TGTGCCAGCAGCCCCGTCCCGGGACAGGTAGATACGCAGTATTTT
TRBV5-6	-	TRBJ2-3	-	CASSHAQGTDTQYF	TGTGCCAGCAGCCACGCGCAGGGCACAGATACGCAGTATTTT
TRBV7-2	-	TRBJ1-5	-	CASSLYSGQPQHF	TGTGCCAGCAGCTTATACTCCGGGCAGCCCCAGCATTTT
TRBV7-9	-	TRBJ1-1	-	CASSFGGDTEAFF	TGTGCCAGCAGCTTCGGGGGCGACACTGAAGCTTTCTTT
TRBV6-1	TRBD1	TRBJ2-5	-	CASKETGARETQYF	TGTGCCAGCAAGGAGACAGGGGCACGAGAGACCCAGTACTTC
TRBV6-4	-	TRBJ2-3	-	CASRLGSSTDTQYF	TGTGCCAGCAGACTGGGCAGCAGCACAGATACGCAGTATTTT
TRBV30	-	TRBJ2-1	-	CAWSSQGDEQFF	TGTGCCTGGAGTAGTCAGGGAGATGAGCAGTTCTTC
TRBV10-3	-	TRBJ1-1	-	CAIRGTPGGVAFF	TGTGCCATCAGGGGGACACCCGGAGGGGTAGCTTTCTTT
TRBV29-1	-	TRBJ1-2	-	CSVAGWSRNGYTF	TGCAGCGTTGCAGGGTGGAGTCGCAATGGCTACACCTTC
TRBV28	TRBD1	TRBJ2-1	few	CATSGQGISREQFF	TGTGCCACCAGCGGACAGGGGATTTCTAGAGAGCAGTTCTTC
TRBV9	TRBD2	TRBJ2-2	many	CASRREGLSGELFF	TGTGCCAGCAGACGGGAGGGCCTCTCCGGGGAGCTGTTTTTT
TRBV28	-	TRBJ1-2	many	CASSLYTGNYGYTF	TGTGCCAGCAGTTTATATACAGGGAACTATGGCTACACCTTC
TRBV5-1	-	TRBJ2-5	once	CASSSGTPQETQYF	TGCGCCAGCAGCTCCGGGACACCGCAAGAGACCCAGTACTTC
TRBV5-1	-	TRBJ2-1	once	CASSFRQGLGEQFF	TGCGCCAGCAGCTTTCGGCAGGGCCTCGGTGAGCAGTTCTTC
TRBV7-8	TRBD1	TRBJ2-7	-	CASSTDREEEQYF	TGTGCCAGCAGCACCGACAGGGAAGAGGAGCAGTACTTC
TRBV18	TRBD1	TRBJ1-2	-	CASSRSDRGYSNYGYTF	TGTGCCAGCTCACGATCGGACAGGGGATATTCCAACTATGGCTACACCTTC
TRBV28	-	TRBJ1-5	-	CASSKLPGEPQHF	TGTGCCAGCAGCAAGCTCCCGGGTGAGCCCCAGCATTTT
TRBV6-6	-	TRBJ1-1	-	CASTPRSPGFTFF	TGTGCCAGCACCCCCCGGTCCCCCGGGTTTACTTTCTTT
TRBV4-3	TRBD1	TRBJ2-7	-	CASSPRDREEQYF	TGCGCCAGCAGCCCCCGGGACAGAGAAGAGCAGTACTTC
TRBV7-2	TRBD2	TRBJ2-7	few	CASSLDMTSGLYEQYF	TGTGCCAGCAGCTTAGACATGACTAGCGGACTCTACGAGCAGTACTTC
TRBV6-5	TRBD1	TRBJ1-4	-	CASRINRGPNEKLFF	TGTGCCAGCAGAATAAACAGGGGACCGAATGAAAAACTGTTTTTT
TRBV28	TRBD1	TRBJ1-3	-	CASSLTGGSGNTIYF	TGTGCCAGCAGTCTAACAGGGGGCTCTGGAAACACCATATATTTT
TRBV19	TRBD1	TRBJ1-2	-	CASSVNRGSLYGYTF	TGTGCCAGTAGTGTCAACAGGGGGTCGCTCTATGGCTACACCTTC
TRBV30	TRBD2	TRBJ2-2	-	CAWRAGGSGELFF	TGTGCCTGGAGGGCGGGAGGATCCGGGGAGCTGTTTTTT
TRBV5-8	-	TRBJ1-3	-	CASSSSLRNTIYF	TGTGCCAGCAGCTCCTCACTTCGAAACACCATATATTTT
TRBV7-2	-	TRBJ2-3	-	CASSARLVYTDTQYF	TGTGCCAGCAGCGCCAGACTAGTTTACACAGATACGCAGTATTTT
TRBV19	-	TRBJ2-2	-	CASSVGFEGGELFF	TGTGCCAGTAGTGTGGGATTCGAGGGCGGGGAGCTGTTTTTT
TRBV4-1	-	TRBJ2-3	-	CASSQDSLQSTGPDTQYF	TGCGCCAGCAGCCAAGATTCTCTTCAATCGACCGGCCCAGATACGCAGTATTTT
TRBV5-1	TRBD2	TRBJ2-3	-	CASSLARAGGGLDTQYF	TGCGCCAGCAGCTTGGCCCGGGCGGGAGGTGGATTAGATACGCAGTATTTT
TRBV28	TRBD2	TRBJ2-7	-	CASNPGTRRHEQYF	TGTGCCAGCAACCCCGGGACTAGGCGTCACGAGCAGTACTTC
TRBV27	-	TRBJ1-1	few	CASRDGRNTEAFF	TGTGCCAGCAGGGATGGGAGGAACACTGAAGCTTTCTTT
TRBV5-1	-	TRBJ2-5	few	CASSYLGGKETQYF	TGCGCCAGCAGCTACTTGGGCGGGAAAGAGACCCAGTACTTC
TRBV28	TRBD1	TRBJ2-7	-	CASSLLRTGGSEQYF	TGTGCCAGCAGTTTGCTTAGGACAGGGGGGAGCGAGCAGTACTTC
TRBV11-1	-	TRBJ2-7	-	CASSLARTGGLYEQYF	TGTGCCAGCAGCTTAGCGAGGACAGGAGGGCTCTACGAGCAGTACTTC
TRBV25-1	TRBD1	TRBJ2-2	-	CASSGQGSTGELFF	TGTGCCAGCAGTGGACAGGGCAGCACCGGGGAGCTGTTTTTT
TRBV14	TRBD2	TRBJ2-5	-	CASSQDRTRGYQETQYF	TGTGCCAGCAGCCAAGATAGGACTAGAGGGTACCAAGAGACCCAGTACTTC
TRBV7-8	TRBD1	TRBJ1-5	-	CASDLTGGSQPQHF	TGTGCCAGCGACTTAACAGGGGGTTCTCAGCCCCAGCATTTT
TRBV11-2	-	TRBJ2-1	-	CASSLLKSSYNEQFF	TGTGCCAGCAGCTTGTTAAAGTCTTCCTACAATGAGCAGTTCTTC
TRBV4-3	-	TRBJ1-6	-	CASSQDLRDSPLHF	TGCGCCAGCAGCCAAGATCTGAGGGATTCACCCCTCCACTTT
TRBV7-8	-	TRBJ1-2	-	CASSYNIRTENYGYTF	TGTGCCAGCAGCTACAATATCAGGACGGAGAACTATGGCTACACCTTC
TRBV4-1	-	TRBJ1-2	-	CASSQVVMANYGYTF	TGCGCCAGCAGCCAAGTAGTAATGGCTAACTATGGCTACACCTTC
TRBV21-1	-	TRBJ2-2	once	CASPRSGANTGELFF	TGTGCCAGTCCTCGATCGGGCGCGAACACCGGGGAGCTGTTTTTT
TRBV7-9	-	TRBJ2-1	once	CASSLGLATYNEQFF	TGTGCCAGCAGCTTAGGGCTAGCGACGTACAATGAGCAGTTCTTC